This T cell receptor beta chain was observed in a study of CD8 T cells in ankylosing spondylitis. Study observations and caveats: What seemed typical of ankylosing spondylitis blood was a TCR beta motif built from 8 or 9 highly homologous variants. Matched synovial fluid from ankylosing spondylitis patients was reported to be enriched for disease-linked clones.

The ends lost 8 bases at V and 2 bases at J; junction bases unmatched: 9. From germline, CDR1 is SQVTM and CDR2 ANQGSEA. The CDR3 contains 13 residues. Concerning this clonotype: Its target is not known.

TCRdb re-derived calls from the 5' RACE reads in MiXCR, one entry per CDR3 protein. The sample has some 400,000 distinct CDR3 sequences, more than 20% seen once. Sequences were obtained from blood, either unsorted or a sorted T cell fraction (not recorded which). This receptor was obtained from a male donor with ankylosing spondylitis. The gene calls are TRBV29-1 and TRBJ2-7; 7 bases are a match to TRBD2. The CDR3 nucleotides are TGCAGCTGTTCGGTAGCGGGCCCCTACGAGCAGTACTTC. This gives the protein CSCSVAGPYEQYF.